This T cell receptor beta chain derives from a study of blood T cell repertoires in COVID-19. Turning to the study itself: Samples of COVID-19 (acute and convalescent) were obtained from the United States, Italy and Spain. The cDNA or gDNA used as material had been derived from T cells, B-cell-depleted T cells, or PBMCs.

V shed 8 bases and J shed 4 bases, with 23 bases lying between them. The CDR3 contains 16 residues. Germline V gene data show CDR1 as SEHNR and CDR2 as FQNEAQ (reference sequence). Methods used by the authors: Amplification of reference gene primers provided the estimated nucleated cell counts. Produced via immunoSEQ multiplex PCR; TCRdb's table is partial and in-frame only. V, J and clone size were drawn from that table, and D and trimming were deduced from the DNA. The repertoire holds some 250,000 clones, with over 70% as singletons. Material for sequencing was peripheral blood. The origin of this receptor is a woman older than 75 with acute or convalescent COVID-19. The J gene is TRBJ2-5, the V gene TRBV7-9; possibly TRBD2 for D (5 bases). DNA of the CDR3: TGTGCCAGCTCACTAGGGCCCGGGGTCCACCGAGAGACCCAGTACTTC. Translation gives CASSLGPGVHRETQYF.